This entry is about one T cell receptor beta chain. J gave up 4 bases and V 6 bases, and 2 bases lay outside the gene matches. The germline gives CDR1 LNHDA, CDR2 SQIVND (reference sequence). The CDR3 extends over 13 amino acids. Assay used: immunoSEQ multiplex PCR; TCRdb lists only in-frame clones, some missing. The sample includes about 76,000 clones, roughly 90% seen only once; the top ten take over 15%. The sample originates from a study of blood T cell repertoires in COVID-19. The receptor's source is a human donor in a cohort sampled during active COVID-19. The V gene is TRBV19, the J gene TRBJ2-5, with TRBD1 matching over 10 bases. The sequenced material came from peripheral blood. The CDR3 bases are TGTGCCAGTAGCTGGACAGGGGGAGAGACCCAGTACTTC. It specifies CASSWTGGETQYF. The variable domain in full, completed from reference TRBV19 and TRBJ2-5, reads DGGITQSPKYLFRKEGQNVTLSCEQNLNHDAMYWYRQDPGQGLRLIYYSQIVNDFQKGDIAEGYSVSREKKESFPLTVTSAQKNPTAFYLCASSWTGGETQYFGPGTRLLVL.